The clone carrying this T cell receptor (beta chain) is medium-sized. Its target is not known. Repertoires were generated with immunoSEQ multiplex PCR, while TCRdb's copy carries only in-frame clones and drops some. The table records about 3,400 clones, about a fifth of them present only once. The treatment was: randomized to nivolumab then ipilimumab (arm A) or the reverse (arm B). Patients had received no earlier DNA-damaging chemotherapy. Trimming shortened V by 3 bases and J by 2 bases, and 10 bases separated the two germline ends. Germline V gene sequence: CDR1 SGHNT, CDR2 YENEEA. CDR3 size: 14 residues. This record comes from a study of sequential checkpoint blockade in melanoma. Overall study: Matched biopsies came pretreatment and at week 13 for approximately 22 patients.

General study findings and limits: Rising tumor T-cell fraction and clonality meant about 30 times likelier benefit.

The chain couples TRBV11-3 to TRBJ1-1, with D hard to call. The TCR comes from a human donor with melanoma. The starting material was tumor tissue (inferred from file names), obtained from a patient given nivolumab and ipilimumab in sequence. The CDR3 coding sequence is TGTGCCAGCAGCTTGGAAAGGCGCAACACTGAAGCTTTCTTT. It encodes CASSLERRNTEAFF.